Presented here are 26 T cell receptor beta chains from one specimen sequenced in a study of blood T cell repertoires in COVID-19. TCRdb's table, derived via immunoSEQ multiplex PCR, lists solely in-frame clones and lacks some. The table has about 270,000 clones, more than 85% seen once. Sequenced: PBMCs or T cells enriched from blood (not recorded which). The receptors derive from a middle-aged man who had been exposed to COVID-19.

The J gene is TRBJ2-1, the V gene TRBV19; TRBD2 matches 7 bases. The V and J ends lost 5 bases and 4 bases, in that order; junction bases with no gene match: 5. Germline V CDR1 and CDR2: LNHDA, SQIVND (reference sequence). CDR3 length equals 14 residues. This CDR3 is CASSLASGYNEQFF. The CDR3, as DNA: TGTGCCAGTAGTTTAGCTAGCGGATACAATGAGCAGTTCTTC.

DNA for the CDR3: TGTGCCAGCAGCGTCATTCTAGCGCAGAACTACGAGCAGTACTTC. This translates into CASSVILAQNYEQYF. The chain joins TRBV7-2 to TRBJ2-7, with TRBD2 as a possible D gene (6 bases). CDR1 and CDR2 from the germline V gene are SGHTA and FQGNSA. There are 15 residues in the CDR3. The V gene lost 5 bases and the J gene lost 3 bases, with 17 bases spanning the gap. The whole variable domain, remainder taken from reference TRBV7-2 and TRBJ2-7, is GAGVSQSPSNKVTEKGKDVELRCDPISGHTALYWYRQSLGQGLEFLIYFQGNSAPDKSGLPSDRFSAERTGGSVSTLTIQRTQQEDSAVYLCASSVILAQNYEQYFGPGTRLTVT.

This chain links TRBV30 with TRBJ1-1; 7 bases map to TRBD1. Per germline, CDR1 GTSNPN and CDR2 SVGIG (reference sequence). CDR3 length equals 13 residues. With 5 bases clipped from V and 5 bases from J, the junction kept 8 bases outside the gene matches. The CDR3 reads CAWGRGRETEAFF. The CDR3 nucleotides read TGTGCCTGGGGTAGGGGGCGCGAAACTGAAGCTTTCTTT.

In DNA, the CDR3 is TGTGCCAGCAGCTGGGACAGGGGGGGAAACACCATATATTTT. This gives the protein CASSWDRGGNTIYF. This chain uses TRBV5-4 with TRBJ1-3; 11 bases are a match to TRBD1. The V and J ends lost 3 bases and 4 bases, in that order; junction bases with no gene match: 0. CDR1 and CDR2 from the germline V gene are SGHNT and YYREEE (reference sequence). The CDR3 is made up of 14 amino acids. The full variable domain, with the rest looked up from reference TRBV5-4 and TRBJ1-3, is ETGVTQSPTHLIKTRGQQVTLRCSSQSGHNTVSWYQQALGQGPQFIFQYYREEENGRGNFPPRFSGLQFPNYSSELNVNALELDDSALYLCASSWDRGGNTIYFGEGSWLTVV.

The V call is TRBV2, the J call TRBJ2-7; 11 nucleotides align to TRBD1. This CDR3 is built from 13 residues. Per the germline V gene, CDR1 is SNHLY and CDR2 is FYNNEI. The trim removed 6 bases at V and 7 bases at J, leaving 5 bases unmatched. CDR3: CASSGQGAHEQYF. The CDR3 coding sequence is TGTGCCAGCAGCGGACAGGGGGCGCATGAGCAGTACTTC.

This chain links TRBV10-3 with TRBJ2-1; a possible D gene is TRBD2 (6 bases). V lost 6 bases, J lost 1 base, and 13 bases lay in between. Germline V gene lookup returns CDR1 ENHRY and CDR2 SYGVKD. The CDR3 has 15 residues. The CDR3 loop reads CAIRAGTGSYNEQFF. In DNA, the CDR3 is TGTGCCATCAGGGCCGGGACTGGGTCCTACAATGAGCAGTTCTTC.

The gene calls are TRBV24-1 and TRBJ2-1; D uncertain. The length of the CDR3 is 14 residues. The germline V and J ends were trimmed by 1 base and 6 bases, with 9 bases remaining between them. CDR1 is KGHDR, CDR2 SFDVKD, per germline. DNA of the CDR3: TGTGCCACCAGTGATTTCTCGGGTACCAATGAGCAGTTCTTC. It codes for CATSDFSGTNEQFF.

This clone was recorded once. J is TRBJ1-4 and V is TRBV30, with TRBD1 matching over 8 bases. Germline V gene data show CDR1 as GTSNPN and CDR2 as SVGIG (reference sequence). J gave up 11 bases and V 1 base, and 12 bases lay outside the gene matches. CDR3 size: 15 residues. DNA for the CDR3: TGTGCCTGGAGTGCACCGGGACAGGCGGTTTGGAAACTGTTTTTT. This sequence encodes CAWSAPGQAVWKLFF.

This chain links TRBV9 with TRBJ2-2, with 7 bases lining up with TRBD2. There are 15 residues in the CDR3. Germline V CDR1 and CDR2: SGDLS, YYNGEE. The J segment lost 3 bases and the V segment lost 2 bases, leaving 4 bases of the junction unmatched. Here the CDR3 reads CASSVDRGDTGELFF. As DNA, the CDR3 is TGTGCCAGCAGCGTTGATCGGGGGGACACCGGGGAGCTGTTTTTT.

This chain uses TRBV6-1 with TRBJ2-2; 7 bases align to TRBD2. The germline V gene has CDR1 MNHNS and CDR2 SASEGT. V lost 3 bases, J lost 7 bases, and 5 bases stayed unmatched. The CDR3 loop spans 14 amino acids. The CDR3 nucleotides are TGTGCCAGCAGTGATGGGGGAGGGAGCGGGGAGCTGTTTTTT. Encoded protein: CASSDGGGSGELFF.

The rearrangement joins TRBV28 to TRBJ2-3; 10 bases agree with TRBD1. Per the germline V gene, CDR1 is MDHEN and CDR2 is SYDVKM. There are 12 residues in the CDR3. The V segment lost 5 bases and the J segment 12 bases; nucleotides outside the gene matches: 5. The chain's CDR3 is CASSPRTGGQYF. CDR3 coding DNA: TGTGCCAGCAGTCCCCGGACAGGGGGACAGTATTTT. Combining the CDR3 with reference TRBV28 and TRBJ2-3 gives the whole variable domain DVKVTQSSRYLVKRTGEKVFLECVQDMDHENMFWYRQDPGLGLRLIYFSYDVKMKEKGDIPEGYSVSREKKERFSLILESASTNQTSMYLCASSPRTGGQYFGPGTRLTVL.

CDR3: CATSDYSDGYTF. The CDR3 DNA follows: TGTGCCACCAGTGATTATTCAGATGGCTACACCTTC. This chain joins TRBV24-1 and TRBJ1-2; unclear D gene. This CDR3 spans 12 amino acids. V dropped 2 bases and J dropped 6 bases, with 6 bases sitting between them. Looked up from germline, CDR1 is KGHDR and CDR2 is SFDVKD.

CDR3 nucleotides: TGCGCCAGCGGGACAGGGGACATGAACACTGAAGCTTTCTTT. The encoded protein is CASGTGDMNTEAFF. The chain has TRBV5-1 and TRBJ1-1; 10 bases align to TRBD1. Germline lookup yields CDR1 SGHRS and CDR2 YFSETQ. Unmatched junction bases numbered 3, after V lost 7 bases and J lost 0 bases. This CDR3 has 14 residues.

As DNA, the CDR3 is TGTGCCATCAGTGAGTCACTAGGAAGCACAGATACGCAGTATTTT. Translated: CAISESLGSTDTQYF. This sequence joins TRBV10-3 and TRBJ2-3; TRBD2 might be the D (5 bases). The CDR3 runs 15 residues. CDR1 ENHRY and CDR2 SYGVKD come from the germline V gene. The V end lost 0 bases, the J end lost 0 bases, and 7 bases lay between the germline ends.

V usage is TRBV30 and J usage is TRBJ2-6; D is perhaps TRBD1 (6 bases). Trimming cost V 3 bases and J 4 bases, with 22 bases left between them. CDR3 length: 18 residues. Germline CDR1 GTSNPN, CDR2 SVGIG (reference sequence). CDR3 residues: CAWSDAGAPLLGANVLTF. The CDR3 nucleotides are TGTGCCTGGAGCGACGCAGGGGCGCCTCTCTTGGGGGCCAACGTCCTGACTTTC.

This clone was observed a handful of times. The rearrangement joins TRBV20-1 to TRBJ2-3; D gene uncertain. The V gene's germline CDR1 is DFQATT and CDR2 SNEGSKA (reference sequence). V was cut by 5 bases and J by 1 base, with 4 bases left in between. The CDR3 is 11 residues long. CDR3 in amino acids: CSARGTDTQYF. In nucleotides, the CDR3 is TGCAGTGCTCGGGGCACAGATACGCAGTATTTT.

The CDR3 protein is CASSLAYGQGAGELFF. The DNA of the CDR3 is TGTGCCAGCAGCTTAGCCTACGGACAGGGGGCCGGGGAGCTGTTTTTT. This rearrangement joins TRBV7-9 to TRBJ2-2; 10 bases align to TRBD1. Germline values: CDR1 SEHNR, CDR2 FQNEAQ (reference sequence). V was pared by 0 bases and J by 6 bases, with 4 bases of the junction left unmatched. The CDR3 spans 16 residues.

The chain recombines TRBV27 with TRBJ1-1; tentative D call: TRBD1 (5 bases). Germline V gene data show CDR1 as MNHEY and CDR2 as SMNVEV (reference sequence). The CDR3 sequence is 16 residues long. V was cut by 6 bases and J by 1 base, with 18 bases left in between. The CDR3 nucleotides are TGTGCCAGCAGCCCTGCCGCAGGGTATGGGAACACTGAAGCTTTCTTT. Amino acid sequence: CASSPAAGYGNTEAFF.

J is TRBJ2-7 and V is TRBV9; 9 bases align to TRBD1. Germline CDR1 reads SGDLS; CDR2 reads YYNGEE. V lost 3 bases and J lost 0; bases outside the gene matches: 7. The CDR3 contains 16 residues. The CDR3 here is CASSGQQGAPSYEQYF. In nucleotides, the CDR3 is TGTGCCAGCAGCGGGCAACAGGGGGCCCCCTCCTACGAGCAGTACTTC.

This clone was seen once. The J gene is TRBJ2-4, the V gene TRBV28; maybe TRBD2 (5 bases). Germline V lookup: CDR1 MDHEN, CDR2 SYDVKM. V shed 6 bases and J shed 7 bases, with 19 bases lying between them. The CDR3 is made up of 15 amino acids. The CDR3 nucleotides are TGTGCCAGCAGACTGTCCCAAAGAGGGTGGAACATTCAGTACTTC. Residues: CASRLSQRGWNIQYF.

Only a few counts were recorded for this clone. The chain is built from TRBV6-1 and TRBJ2-7; 8 bases agree with TRBD1. The CDR3 has 14 residues. Per germline, CDR1 MNHNS and CDR2 SASEGT. The V and J ends lost 3 bases and 3 bases, in that order; junction bases with no gene match: 4. The CDR3: CASSERQGSYEQYF. CDR3 DNA: TGTGCCAGCAGTGAGAGACAGGGGAGCTACGAGCAGTACTTC.

Remarks on this clone: Different DNA sequences within this sample yield the same CDR3. The CDR3 loop is CASSLRQGNTEAFF. Written as DNA, the CDR3 is TGTGCCAGCAGCTTACGACAGGGGAACACTGAAGCTTTCTTT. The rearrangement joins TRBV7-9 to TRBJ1-1, with 7 bases aligning to TRBD1. The CDR3 spans 14 residues. V dropped 2 bases and J dropped 1; count of bases not matched to a gene: 1. CDR1 is SEHNR, CDR2 FQNEAQ, per germline (reference sequence).

This chain joins TRBV11-1 and TRBJ2-3; possible D gene TRBD2, 6 bases. The CDR3 is made up of 16 amino acids. Trimming stripped 1 base from V and 0 bases from J, with 11 bases between. CDR1 is SGHAT, CDR2 FQDESV, per germline (reference sequence). For the CDR3, the DNA is TGTGCCAGCAGCTTAGAGCGGGCGGGGAGCACAGATACGCAGTATTTT. Translation: CASSLERAGSTDTQYF.

The genes are TRBV11-3 and TRBJ2-2; 8 bases line up with TRBD1. The CDR3 totals 15 residues. Germline V gene lookup returns CDR1 SGHNT and CDR2 YENEEA. J gave up 5 bases and V 1 base, and 3 bases lay outside the gene matches. The DNA of the CDR3 is TGTGCCAGCAGCTTAGGACAGGGGAGAACCGGGGAGCTGTTTTTT. Translating it yields CASSLGQGRTGELFF.

This clone was seen more than once but under ten times. The chain employs TRBV4-2 and TRBJ2-3, with TRBD2 matching over 10 bases. Germline values: CDR1 LGHNA, CDR2 YNFKEQ. V shed 0 bases, J shed 4 bases, and the junction held 4 bases outside the gene matches. The CDR3 covers 16 residues. Written as DNA, the CDR3 is TGTGCCAGCAGCCAAGAACCAGCGGGAGGGCCAGATACGCAGTATTTT. This translates into CASSQEPAGGPDTQYF.

The chain employs TRBV5-1 and TRBJ1-1; D is ambiguous. The germline CDR1 and CDR2 sequences are SGHRS and YFSETQ. Trimming removed 0 bases from V and 5 bases from J, with 11 bases in between. This CDR3 has 14 residues. CDR3 sequence reads: CASSLAEDSTEAFF. CDR3 nucleotides: TGCGCCAGCAGCTTGGCCGAGGATTCGACTGAAGCTTTCTTT. The variable domain in full, with the rest retrieved from reference TRBV5-1 and TRBJ1-1, is KAGVTQTPRYLIKTRGQQVTLSCSPISGHRSVSWYQQTPGQGLQFLFEYFSETQRNKGNFPGRFSGRQFSNSRSEMNVSTLELGDSALYLCASSLAEDSTEAFFGQGTRLTVV.